Below, 30 T cell receptor beta chains from the same sample are listed, as sequenced in a study of blood T cells in healthy people across ages. A second PCR of about 7 to 11 cycles used a sample-barcoded 5' primer and a J-beta primer mix. Each CDR3 protein gets one entry after TCRdb re-called the 5' RACE reads with MiXCR. The sample has about 670,000 distinct CDR3 sequences; approximately 52% are singletons. The specimen was blood. All receptors derive from a woman older than 75 in good health.

A word on this clonotype: With a much larger clone just one base away, this may be a read error. V and J are TRBV4-2 and TRBJ2-3; 7 positions agree with TRBD2. The CDR3 length is 21 residues. J gave up 4 bases and V 1 base, and 23 bases lay outside the gene matches. Germline V gene sequence: CDR1 LGHNA, CDR2 YNFKEQ. CDR3 protein: CASSQAEGGPGRPSSADTQYF. CDR3 nucleotide sequence: TGTGCCAGCAGCCAAGCTGAGGGAGGGCCGGGCCGGCCTTCTAGCGCAGATACGCAGTATTTT.

A note on this clonotype: Germline and junction disagree at one end, which may indicate a read error. The gene calls are TRBV4-2 and TRBJ1-2; D is ambiguous. This CDR3 has 13 amino acids. CDR1 and CDR2 from the germline V gene are LGHNA and YNFKEQ. CDR3 coding DNA: TGTGCCTGCAGCCCTCCCGGCTCGGGAGGCTACACCTTC. Translated: CACSPPGSGGYTF.

This clonotype has at least ten counts. This chain connects TRBV19 to TRBJ2-4; no clear D. Looked up from germline, CDR1 is LNHDA and CDR2 is SQIVND (reference sequence). V dropped 7 bases and J dropped 2 bases, with 12 bases sitting between them. This CDR3 region has 14 residues. The CDR3 nucleotides are TGTGCCAGTACCACGTCGGTGACCAAAAACATTCAGTACTTC. This codes for CASTTSVTKNIQYF.

The chain recombines TRBV20-1 with TRBJ1-1; D is possibly TRBD1 (5 bases). Germline V CDR1 and CDR2: DFQATT, SNEGSKA (reference sequence). V was shortened by 5 bases and J by 11 bases, with 18 bases between the two germline ends. The CDR3 is made up of 12 amino acids. CDR3 residues: CSAPLGAVTAFF. Written as DNA, the CDR3 is TGCAGTGCTCCCCTCGGGGCAGTGACCGCTTTCTTT.

This chain joins TRBV20-1 and TRBJ1-4; D is unresolved. V lost 6 bases, J lost 2 bases, and 10 bases lay in between. CDR1 DFQATT and CDR2 SNEGSKA come from the germline V gene (reference sequence). The CDR3 is made up of 13 amino acids. The CDR3 sequence is CSAPWLTNEKLFF. DNA for the CDR3: TGCAGTGCCCCCTGGCTGACTAATGAAAAACTGTTTTTT.

The table lists this clonotype with many counts. This sequence joins TRBV5-5 and TRBJ2-5, with TRBD1 matching 7 bases. The germline gives CDR1 SGHKS, CDR2 YYEKEE (reference sequence). There are 16 residues in the CDR3. V lost 4 bases, J lost 2 bases, and 11 bases stayed unmatched. CDR3 sequence: CASSTTGNSLQETQYF. The CDR3 DNA sequence: TGTGCCAGCAGCACGACAGGGAACTCATTGCAAGAGACCCAGTACTTC.

The chain has TRBV4-1 and TRBJ2-4; D perhaps matches TRBD1 (5 bases). The J call may be incorrect, as the DNA end agrees better with TRBJ2-7. Germline CDR1 MGHRA, CDR2 YSYEKL. The CDR3 extends over 14 amino acids. This chain's CDR3 is CASTLDTGTYEQYF. CDR3 coding DNA: TGCGCCAGCACCCTAGACACAGGAACCTACGAGCAGTACTTC.

The gene calls are TRBV19 and TRBJ1-2; D is possibly TRBD1 (5 bases). This CDR3 is 14 amino acids long. Trimming left V 2 bases short and J 2 bases short, with 9 bases between. The V gene's germline CDR1 is LNHDA and CDR2 SQIVND (reference sequence). The CDR3 sequence: CASSIQGGNYGYTF. CDR3 nucleotide sequence: TGTGCCAGTAGTATACAGGGAGGGAACTATGGCTACACCTTC.

In regard to this clonotype: This sequence may be a read error, since a much larger clone differs from it by one base. The J gene is TRBJ2-7, the V gene TRBV27; TRBD1 might be the D (5 bases). Trimming stripped 2 bases from V and 7 bases from J, with 12 bases between. The CDR3 covers 13 residues. The germline CDR1 and CDR2 sequences are MNHEY and SMNVEV (reference sequence). The CDR3 reads CASSLRQYNEQYF. DNA for the CDR3: TGTGCCAGCAGTTTAAGACAGTACAATGAGCAGTACTTC.

The chain employs TRBV29-1 and TRBJ2-7; 7 positions agree with TRBD1. The CDR3 contains 13 residues. Trimming cost V 7 bases and J 1 base; bases outside gene matches: 7. Germline V gene sequence: CDR1 SQVTM, CDR2 ANQGSEA. CDR3 bases: TGCAGCGGCACAGGGGCCGGTTCCTACGAGCAGTACTTC. This sequence encodes CSGTGAGSYEQYF.

This chain uses TRBV29-1 with TRBJ2-1; D not resolved. CDR1 is SQVTM, CDR2 ANQGSEA, per germline. Trimming left V 8 bases short and J 2 bases short, with 10 bases between. The CDR3 is made up of 12 amino acids. The CDR3 loop reads CSSRAAYNEQFF. In DNA form, the CDR3 reads TGCAGCTCCCGGGCCGCCTACAATGAGCAGTTCTTC.

About this clonotype itself: One base away lies a much larger clone, so this may be a sequencing read error. V is TRBV27 and J is TRBJ2-7; 7 bases match TRBD1. In germline, CDR1 is MNHEY, CDR2 SMNVEV (reference sequence). CDR3 size: 13 residues. V was clipped by 5 bases and J by 3 bases; unmatched bases: 4. The CDR3 DNA is TGTGCCAGCAGTCACGGACAGGACTACGAGCAGTACTTC. Translating gives CASSHGQDYEQYF.

In this sample, this clonotype turned up many times. A much larger clone is a single base away; this may be a read error. This sequence joins TRBV3-1 and TRBJ2-5; D is tentatively TRBD1 or TRBD2 (5 bases each). There are 15 residues in the CDR3. Trimming left V 4 bases short and J 11 bases short, with 23 bases between. Germline CDR1 is LGHDT and CDR2 is YNNKEL (reference sequence). The CDR3 reads CASSLVGEVYNEQYF. Written as DNA, the CDR3 is TGTGCCAGCAGCCTAGTGGGGGAAGTATACAATGAGCAGTACTTC.

In regard to this clonotype: Because the CDR3's place on the DNA is in doubt, the DNA is left out and the CDR3 is given as listed by TCRdb. The gene calls are TRBV12-3 or TRBV12-4 and TRBJ1-2; the table's D call, TRBD1, was not checked against the DNA. Ends included, the CDR3 has 17 residues. This CDR3 reads CASSSSGVRGPVYGYTF.

This chain links TRBV6-2 or TRBV6-3 with TRBJ1-2; 9 nucleotides line up with TRBD1. V lost 5 bases and J lost 6; bases outside the gene matches: 10. From germline, CDR1 is MNHEY and CDR2 SVGEGT. The length of the CDR3 is 15 residues. The CDR3 DNA sequence: TGTGCCAGCAGTCGGGGATTAACAGGGGGCGATGGCTACACCTTC. This sequence encodes CASSRGLTGGDGYTF.

This clonotype was observed many times. This sequence joins TRBV25-1 and TRBJ2-7; D unclear. The CDR3 is 13 residues long. CDR1 and CDR2 (germline): MGHDK, SYGVNS. V lost 7 bases and J 2 bases, leaving 12 bases between the germline ends. The CDR3 DNA reads as TGTGCCAGCACCCCGGGCCTAACCTACGAGCAGTACTTC. Protein sequence: CASTPGLTYEQYF.

This chain joins TRBV27 and TRBJ2-5; 9 nucleotides agree with TRBD2. The J call may be wrong; the DNA end is better matched by TRBJ2-7. Germline V CDR1 and CDR2: MNHEY, SMNVEV (reference sequence). The CDR3 sequence is 15 residues long. This CDR3 is CASSWGVAGANEQYF. The CDR3 DNA follows: TGTGCCAGCAGTTGGGGAGTAGCGGGGGCTAACGAGCAGTACTTC.

The chain combines TRBV11-2 with TRBJ2-5; TRBD2 matches at 7 bases. Losses at the gene ends were 5 bases for V and 0 bases for J; bases not matched to a gene: 12. Germline V gene sequence: CDR1 SGHAT, CDR2 FQNNGV. CDR3 size: 17 residues. CDR3 DNA sequence: TGTGCCAGCAGCCCCCGTGGGGAGGGCTTCAACCAAGAGACCCAGTACTTC. It is translated as CASSPRGEGFNQETQYF.

There are many counts of this clonotype. The V call is TRBV6-5, the J call TRBJ1-2, with D possibly being TRBD1 (5 bases). The CDR3 covers 13 residues. The germline V gene encodes CDR1 MNHEY and CDR2 SVGAGI. V was pared by 6 bases and J by 7 bases, with 15 bases between. This CDR3 reads CASSSGRPGGYTF. The CDR3, as DNA: TGTGCCAGCAGCTCGGGACGCCCTGGTGGCTACACCTTC.

The chain employs TRBV4-3 and TRBJ2-5, with a weak D call TRBD2 (6 bases). Gene TRBJ2-7 matches the end of the DNA better, so the J call may be wrong. This CDR3 comprises 14 residues. Germline V lookup: CDR1 LGHNA, CDR2 YSLEER. The CDR3 coding sequence is TGCGCCAGCAGCCAAGTGCTCGGGGGCTACGAGCAGTACTTC. Its translation: CASSQVLGGYEQYF.

The chain joins TRBV28 to TRBJ2-1, with unresolved D. The CDR3 is 12 amino acids. Germline loops: CDR1 MDHEN, CDR2 SYDVKM. With 7 bases removed from V and 8 bases from J, the gap between germline ends came to 12 bases. The CDR3 nucleotides read TGTGCCAGCACTAGGAGTCTATATGAGCAGTTCTTC. As protein: CASTRSLYEQFF.

The chain uses TRBV7-9 and TRBJ1-4; D gene unclear. The CDR3 contains 14 residues. Germline CDR1 SEHNR, CDR2 FQNEAQ (reference sequence). The V and J ends lost 7 bases and 1 base respectively, with 10 bases between them. As DNA, the CDR3 is TGTGCCAGCAAAAGGGCGCAAACTAATGAAAAACTGTTTTTT. Its translation: CASKRAQTNEKLFF.

The sample holds many counts of this clonotype. This chain links TRBV5-1 with TRBJ2-7, with D uncertain. This CDR3 comprises 11 residues. Germline loops: CDR1 SGHRS, CDR2 YFSETQ. V was shortened by 0 bases and J by 7 bases, with 5 bases between the two germline ends. CDR3 amino acids: CASSLGQEQYF. The DNA for the CDR3 is TGCGCCAGCAGCTTGGGACAAGAGCAGTACTTC.

The chain couples TRBV29-1 to TRBJ2-7; D not certain. This CDR3 comprises 14 residues. V gave up 4 bases and J gave up 0 bases, with 13 bases separating them. Looked up from germline, CDR1 is SQVTM and CDR2 is ANQGSEA. This CDR3 is CSVGGLYGSYEQYF. The CDR3 region has the DNA TGCAGCGTTGGAGGCCTTTACGGCTCCTACGAGCAGTACTTC.

This clonotype was recorded many times. One junction end disagrees with the germline gene, perhaps due to a read error. The V call is TRBV6-5, the J call TRBJ2-1; the D is unclear. Germline CDR1 reads MNHEY; CDR2 reads SVGAGI. The CDR3 is 12 residues long. DNA for the CDR3: TGCGCCAGCAGCTATGGCGGCAATGAGCAGTTCTTC. Translation: CASSYGGNEQFF.

Comment on this clonotype: A single base separates this from a much larger clone, so it may be a read error. This rearrangement joins TRBV7-2 to TRBJ1-1; D not certain. Trimming stripped 2 bases from V and 4 bases from J, with 8 bases between. The V gene's germline CDR1 is SGHTA and CDR2 FQGNSA. The CDR3 loop spans 13 amino acids. The CDR3 nucleotides are TGTGCCAGCAGCTTACGGGCGAGCACTGAAGCTTTCTTT. Its translation is CASSLRASTEAFF.

Many counts were recorded for this clonotype. The chain carries TRBV4-2 and TRBJ1-5; D remains ambiguous. V shed 0 bases and J shed 6 bases, with 12 bases lying between them. This CDR3 has 15 residues. Germline CDR1 is LGHNA and CDR2 is YNFKEQ. The CDR3 sequence is CASSQEVGNSQPQHF. The CDR3 DNA reads as TGTGCCAGCAGCCAAGAGGTCGGGAATAGTCAGCCCCAGCATTTT.

The chain couples TRBV27 to TRBJ2-5, with TRBD1 identical over 9 bases. V lost 3 bases, J lost 2 bases, and 4 bases stayed unmatched. Looked up from germline, CDR1 is MNHEY and CDR2 is SMNVEV (reference sequence). The CDR3 is made up of 15 amino acids. CDR3 in amino acids: CASSFGTGTQETQYF. CDR3 coding DNA: TGTGCCAGCAGTTTCGGGACAGGGACTCAAGAGACCCAGTACTTC.

Comment on this clonotype: A much larger clone differs by one base, so this may be a read error. The gene calls are TRBV5-1 and TRBJ2-7; 7 bases are shared with TRBD1. The CDR3 has 14 residues. The ends lost 5 bases at V and 3 bases at J; junction bases unmatched: 8. Germline CDR1 and CDR2: SGHRS and YFSETQ. The CDR3 region is CASRVDRESYEQYF. DNA for the CDR3: TGCGCCAGCAGAGTTGACAGGGAAAGCTACGAGCAGTACTTC.

As for this clonotype: This sequence may be a read error, since a much larger clone differs from it by one base. The chain combines TRBV2 with TRBJ2-5; TRBD2 might be the D (6 bases). This CDR3 comprises 13 residues. Germline lookup yields CDR1 SNHLY and CDR2 FYNNEI. Trimming took off 4 bases at V and 11 bases at J, with 17 bases between the two ends. CDR3 nucleotides: TGTGCCAGCAGTGCGGGAGTCGGTAATGAGCAGTACTTC. Amino acid sequence: CASSAGVGNEQYF.